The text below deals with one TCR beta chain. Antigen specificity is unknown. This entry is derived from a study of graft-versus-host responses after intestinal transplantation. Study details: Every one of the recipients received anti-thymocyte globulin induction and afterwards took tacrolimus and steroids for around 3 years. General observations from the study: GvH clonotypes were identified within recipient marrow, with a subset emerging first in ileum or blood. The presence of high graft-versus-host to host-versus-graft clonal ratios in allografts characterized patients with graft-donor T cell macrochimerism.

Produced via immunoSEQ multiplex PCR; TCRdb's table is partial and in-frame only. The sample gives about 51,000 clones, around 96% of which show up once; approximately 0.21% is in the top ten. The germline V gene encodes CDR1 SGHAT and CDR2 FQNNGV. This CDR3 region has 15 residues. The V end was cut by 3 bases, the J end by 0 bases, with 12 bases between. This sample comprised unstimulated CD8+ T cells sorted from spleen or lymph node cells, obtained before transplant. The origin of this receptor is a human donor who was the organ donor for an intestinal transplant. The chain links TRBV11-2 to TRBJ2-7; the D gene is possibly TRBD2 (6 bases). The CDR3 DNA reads TGTGCCAGCAGCTTGGGCGGGGAGATCTCCTACGAGCAGTACTTC. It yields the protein CASSLGGEISYEQYF.